The clone carrying this TCR beta chain showed up just a few times. Its antigen is not known. TCRdb recomputed calls from the RT-PCR reads with MiXCR, one row per CDR3 protein. This table holds about 650,000 distinct CDR3 sequences, about 14% found once. J lost 7 bases, V lost 0 bases, and 9 bases had no gene match. The length of the CDR3 is 16 residues. Per germline, CDR1 SGHDN and CDR2 FVKESK. The sample originates from a study of response to subunit inactivated influenza vaccine. Findings and limits, study-wide: Few new T cells, the authors suggested, are recruited by each seasonal influenza vaccination.

The sample here was PBMCs from blood, taken approximately 15 days before vaccination. This clonotype was sampled from a man between 50 and 59 years old who received an inactivated influenza vaccine. The chain employs TRBV14 and TRBJ1-5; the match to TRBD1 covers 7 bases. The chain's CDR3 is CASSQDRGYLGQPQHF. CDR3 sequence (DNA): TGTGCCAGCAGCCAAGACAGGGGGTATCTGGGACAGCCCCAGCATTTT.